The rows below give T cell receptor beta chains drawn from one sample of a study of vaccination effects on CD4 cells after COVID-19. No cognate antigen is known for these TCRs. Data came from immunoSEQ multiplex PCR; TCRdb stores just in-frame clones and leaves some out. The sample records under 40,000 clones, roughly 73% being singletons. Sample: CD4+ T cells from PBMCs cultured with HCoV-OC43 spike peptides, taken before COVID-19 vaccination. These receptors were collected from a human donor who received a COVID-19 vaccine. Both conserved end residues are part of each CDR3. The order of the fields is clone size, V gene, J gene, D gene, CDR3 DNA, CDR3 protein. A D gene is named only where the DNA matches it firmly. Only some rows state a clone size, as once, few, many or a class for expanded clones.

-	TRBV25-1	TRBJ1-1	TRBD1	TGTGCCAGCAGCGACAGGGGCGCTGAAGCTTTCTTT	CASSDRGAEAFF
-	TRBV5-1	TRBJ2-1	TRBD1	TGCGCCAGCAGCTTCGACACAGGGGGTTACAATGAGCAGTTCTTC	CASSFDTGGYNEQFF
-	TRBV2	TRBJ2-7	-	TGTGCCAGCAGCACCCGGGTCCCTTACGAGCAGTACTTC	CASSTRVPYEQYF
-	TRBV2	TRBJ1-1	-	TGTGCCAGCAGTGTTCCAGGGAGTACTGAAGCTTTCTTT	CASSVPGSTEAFF
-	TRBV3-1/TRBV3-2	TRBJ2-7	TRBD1	TGTGCCAGCAGCCGCCGACAGGGTTCTTTAGAGCAGTACTTC	CASSRRQGSLEQYF
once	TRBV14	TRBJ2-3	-	TGTGCCAGCACCCAGAGAGTGGGAGCAGATACGCAGTATTTT	CASTQRVGADTQYF
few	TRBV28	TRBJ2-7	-	TGTGCCAGCAGCCCCGAGGAGGCTGGCTACGAGCAGTACTTC	CASSPEEAGYEQYF
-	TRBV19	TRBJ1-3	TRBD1	TGTGCCAGTAGTATTGGACAGGCCGCCCGCTCTGGAAACACCATATATTTT	CASSIGQAARSGNTIYF
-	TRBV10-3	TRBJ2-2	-	TGTGCCTCGACCCGGGACATTATCACCGGGGAGCTGTTTTTT	CASTRDIITGELFF
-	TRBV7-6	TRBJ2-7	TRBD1	TGTGCCAGCAGCTCGAGACCGGGACAGGGCGTCGAGCAGTACTTC	CASSSRPGQGVEQYF
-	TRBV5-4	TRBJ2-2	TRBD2	TGTGCCAGCAGCCCGACTAGCGGGAGCGAAACCCGGGAGCTGTTTTTT	CASSPTSGSETRELFF
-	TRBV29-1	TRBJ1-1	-	TGCAGCGTTGCGGACAGCCCGAACACTGAAGCTTTCTTT	CSVADSPNTEAFF
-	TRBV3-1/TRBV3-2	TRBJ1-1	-	TGTGCCAGCAGCCTCCAGGGAAACACTGAAGCTTTCTTT	CASSLQGNTEAFF
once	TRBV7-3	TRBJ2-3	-	TGTGCCAGCAGCTCCGGGGGAAGAGATACGCAGTATTTT	CASSSGGRDTQYF
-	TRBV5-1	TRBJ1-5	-	TGCGCCAGCAGCGAGGCAGTAGGTGAGCCCCAGCATTTT	CASSEAVGEPQHF
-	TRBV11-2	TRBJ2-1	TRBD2	TGTGCCAGCAGCTTAGTAGCTCTAGCGGATCTGTTCTTC	CASSLVALADLFF
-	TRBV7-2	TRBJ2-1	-	TGTGCCAGCAGCTTAGGGACGGGACCCTACAATGAGCAGTTCTTC	CASSLGTGPYNEQFF
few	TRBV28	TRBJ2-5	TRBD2	TGTGCCAGCAGTTTAAGCGGGATTAGTGAGACCCAGTACTTC	CASSLSGISETQYF
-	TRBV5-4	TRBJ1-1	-	TGTGCCAGCAGCTTGGGGGCAGGGATGGGCACTGAAGCTTTCTTT	CASSLGAGMGTEAFF
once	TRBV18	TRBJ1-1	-	TGTGCCAGCTCACCCCTAAACGGAGGTGGGGTAAACACTGAAGCTTTCTTT	CASSPLNGGGVNTEAFF
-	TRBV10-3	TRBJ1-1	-	TGTGCCATCAGTGACGGGGCAGGGAACACTGAAGCTTTCTTT	CAISDGAGNTEAFF
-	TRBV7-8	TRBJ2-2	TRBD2	TGTGCCAGCAGCTACCTTAGTAAAGGACTAGCGGCCCACGGGGAGCTGTTTTTT	CASSYLSKGLAAHGELFF
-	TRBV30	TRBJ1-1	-	TGTGCCTGGAAGAAGGAGGTTAACACTGAAGCTTTCTTT	CAWKKEVNTEAFF
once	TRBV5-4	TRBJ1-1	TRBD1	TGTGCCAGCAGCCAAGACAGGGGGAGGACTGAAGCTTTCTTT	CASSQDRGRTEAFF
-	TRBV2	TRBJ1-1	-	TGTGCCAGCAGTGAGTCAGGTTTGAACACTGAAGCTTTCTTT	CASSESGLNTEAFF
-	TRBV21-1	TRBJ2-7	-	TGTGCCAGCAGCAAAGGGATAGGGCAGGGGTCCTCCTACGAGCAGTACTTC	CASSKGIGQGSSYEQYF
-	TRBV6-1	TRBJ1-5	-	TGTGCCAGCAGTGAACCTCCTCGGCTCAATCAGCCCCAGCATTTT	CASSEPPRLNQPQHF
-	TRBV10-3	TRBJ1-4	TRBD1	TGTGCCATCAGGGAGACAGGGGTCGAAAAACTGTTTTTT	CAIRETGVEKLFF
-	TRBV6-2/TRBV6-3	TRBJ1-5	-	TGTGCCAGCAGTTACCCCCGGGGGAATCAGCCCCAGCATTTT	CASSYPRGNQPQHF
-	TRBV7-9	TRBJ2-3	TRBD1	TGTGCCAGCAGCTCTCTATGGACAGGGTCGACAGATACGCAGTATTTT	CASSSLWTGSTDTQYF
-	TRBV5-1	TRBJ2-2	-	TGCGCCAGCAGCTTTTTCGGGGGCCTGGGCACCGGGGAGCTGTTTTTT	CASSFFGGLGTGELFF
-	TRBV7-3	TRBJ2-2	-	TGTGCCAGCAGCTTAAGGTTGACCGGGGAGCTGTTTTTT	CASSLRLTGELFF
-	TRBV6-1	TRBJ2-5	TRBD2	TGTGCCAGCAGTGCCCAACCCCGGGAGGTGGCCTTGACTAAGGGACAGACCCAGTACTTC	CASSAQPREVALTKGQTQYF
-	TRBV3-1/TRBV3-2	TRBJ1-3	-	TGTGCCAGCAGCCAAGGGGGGAACCGAAACACCATATATTTT	CASSQGGNRNTIYF
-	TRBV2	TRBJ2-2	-	TGTGCCAGCAAGGGTGCACTTGCGAACACCGGGGAGCTGTTTTTT	CASKGALANTGELFF
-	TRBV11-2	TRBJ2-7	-	TGTGCCAGCAGCTTAAGCGCAGTGTACGAGCAGTACTTC	CASSLSAVYEQYF
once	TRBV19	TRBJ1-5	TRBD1	TGTGCCAGTAGTATAGGAAACAGGGGAGGTGGCAATCAGCCCCAGCATTTT	CASSIGNRGGGNQPQHF
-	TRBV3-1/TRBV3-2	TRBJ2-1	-	TGTGCCAGCAGCCTAACGGGGTTGGAGCAGTTCTTC	CASSLTGLEQFF
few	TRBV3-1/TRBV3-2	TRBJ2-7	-	TGTGCCAGCAGCCAACTAGGGGGAAAGTCCTTGTACGAGCAGTACTTC	CASSQLGGKSLYEQYF
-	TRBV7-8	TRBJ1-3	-	TGTGCCAGCAGCTCCCCCAGACTGTTCTCTGGAAACACCATATATTTT	CASSSPRLFSGNTIYF
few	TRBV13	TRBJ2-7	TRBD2	TGTGCCAGCAGCTTACCCCCAGGAGGACTAGCGGGGGACTACGAGCAGTACTTC	CASSLPPGGLAGDYEQYF
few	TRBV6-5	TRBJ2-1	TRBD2	TGTGCCAGCAGTCCCCGGACTAGCGGGAGGAATGAGCAGTTCTTC	CASSPRTSGRNEQFF
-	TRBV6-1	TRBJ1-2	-	TGTGCCAGCAGTGAAGACGCTCGAGCCCGGGGCTACACCTTC	CASSEDARARGYTF